The source of this T cell receptor (beta chain) is a study of T cells in Graves' hyperthyroidism and ophthalmopathy. This clonotype was detected ten times or more. What was amplified from RNA transcripts were TCR beta CDR3 regions. First-round RT-PCR targeting the TCR CDR3 was performed with the HTBI primer set. One entry per CDR3 protein, called by TCRdb with MiXCR from the multiplex PCR reads. The table includes a few hundred thousand distinct CDR3 sequences, 15% to 19% detected once. The V gene's germline CDR1 is LGHDT and CDR2 YNNKEL (reference sequence). CDR3 length: 14 amino acids. V was trimmed by 3 bases and J by 5 bases, leaving 12 bases between them.

The sequence was obtained from a woman in her thirties with Graves' hyperthyroidism. V usage is TRBV3-1 and J usage is TRBJ2-3; the D gene is possibly TRBD2 (5 bases). The sequenced sample was blood. CDR3 sequence (DNA): TGTGCCAGCAGCCAGTATACCCGGGAAGATACGCAGTATTTT. Its protein product is CASSQYTREDTQYF.